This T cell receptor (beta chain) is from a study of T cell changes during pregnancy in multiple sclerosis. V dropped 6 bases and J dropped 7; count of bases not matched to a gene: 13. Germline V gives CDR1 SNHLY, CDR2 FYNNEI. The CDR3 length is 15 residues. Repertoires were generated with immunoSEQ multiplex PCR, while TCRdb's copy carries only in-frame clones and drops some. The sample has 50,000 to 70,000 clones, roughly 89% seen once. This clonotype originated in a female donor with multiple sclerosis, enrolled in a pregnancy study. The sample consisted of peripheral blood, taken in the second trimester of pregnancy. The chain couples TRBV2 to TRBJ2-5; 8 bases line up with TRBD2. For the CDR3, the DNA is TGTGCCAGCAGGAAACCTAGCGGGTCCCAACGGACCCAGTACTTC. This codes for CASRKPSGSQRTQYF.